Shown below are 10 T cell receptor beta chains from a single sample sequenced in a study of neurological immune-mediated disorders. The time point was: longitudinal time-point 2. TCRdb itself ran the 5' RACE reads through MiXCR, one entry per CDR3 protein. The profile covers some 48,000 distinct CDR3 sequences, with about 12% appearing a single time and less than 5.5% taken by the ten largest. Sample: PBMCs. Every receptor here comes from a male donor with HTLV-1-associated myelopathy (HAM/TSP).

The sample holds many counts of this clonotype. The CDR3 spells CSARVGSMNTEAFF. The CDR3 DNA follows: TGCAGTGCTAGAGTGGGGAGTATGAACACTGAAGCTTTCTTT. The gene calls are TRBV20-1 and TRBJ1-1; D unresolved. Trimming cost V 1 base and J 0 bases, with 9 bases left between them. CDR1 is DFQATT, CDR2 SNEGSKA, per germline (reference sequence). This CDR3 spans 14 amino acids.

In its sample, this clonotype was seen many times. The V call is TRBV5-1, the J call TRBJ1-2, with D unresolved. Per germline, CDR1 SGHRS and CDR2 YFSETQ. The CDR3 totals 14 residues. V shed 0 bases and J shed 4 bases, with 10 bases lying between them. The CDR3 DNA reads as TGCGCCAGCAGCTTGGGATCAGCCCTCTATGGCTACACCTTC. This translates into CASSLGSALYGYTF.

This chain links TRBV12-3 or TRBV12-4 with TRBJ2-7, with D unclear. The CDR3 consists of 14 residues. V was trimmed by 7 bases and J by 0 bases, leaving 13 bases between them. CDR3 sequence reads: CASITLDGSYEQYF. The CDR3 DNA reads as TGTGCCAGCATCACCCTGGACGGCTCCTACGAGCAGTACTTC.

By share of the sample, this clonotype is medium-sized. The chain links TRBV15 to TRBJ2-1; 9 nucleotides align to TRBD1. Trimming took 4 bases from V and 5 from J; bases not matched to a gene: 9. This CDR3 contains 16 residues. The germline V gene has CDR1 LNHNV and CDR2 YYDKDF (reference sequence). The CDR3, as DNA: TGTGCCACCAGCAAGGACAGGGGTGGTGTTGACAATGAGCAGTTCTTC. This gives the protein CATSKDRGGVDNEQFF.

This clonotype was seen many times. The J gene is TRBJ2-5, the V gene TRBV20-1, with TRBD2 as a possible D gene (6 bases). Trimming left V 6 bases short and J 5 bases short, with 13 bases between. Per germline, CDR1 DFQATT and CDR2 SNEGSKA (reference sequence). The length of the CDR3 is 12 residues. CDR3 sequence: CSAAGPGETQYF. The CDR3 region has the DNA TGCAGTGCCGCGGGACCTGGGGAGACCCAGTACTTC.

In its sample, this clonotype was seen many times. CDR3 sequence reads: CASSLGLAPYEQYF. The CDR3 DNA reads TGTGCCAGCAGCTTAGGACTAGCACCTTACGAGCAGTACTTC. The V and J genes are TRBV7-2 and TRBJ2-7, with 7 bases aligning to TRBD2. The CDR3 is 14 residues long. The V gene end was trimmed by 1 base and the J gene end by 4 bases; junction bases not matched to a gene: 4. Germline assignment: CDR1 SGHTA and CDR2 FQGNSA.

This clonotype occurred many times. The V and J genes are TRBV5-1 and TRBJ2-5, with D unclear. V was pared by 3 bases and J by 1 base, with 10 bases between. The germline CDR1 and CDR2 sequences are SGHRS and YFSETQ. The CDR3 loop spans 14 amino acids. DNA of the CDR3: TGCGCCAGCAGCTCTGGGGTCCCCCAAGAGACCCAGTACTTC. Amino acids: CASSSGVPQETQYF.

This clonotype was detected many times. The chain carries TRBV27 and TRBJ1-4; no clear D. The CDR3 has 16 residues. Trimming removed 2 bases from V and 0 bases from J, with 10 bases in between. Looked up from germline, CDR1 is MNHEY and CDR2 is SMNVEV (reference sequence). The CDR3 nucleotides are TGTGCCAGCAGTTTAATGGGGATACCAACTAATGAAAAACTGTTTTTT. The encoded protein is CASSLMGIPTNEKLFF.

Ten or more counts support this clonotype. The V gene is TRBV2, the J gene TRBJ2-7; possibly TRBD1 for D (6 bases). Between the trimmed V and J ends, which lost 7 bases and 2 bases, there was a span of 21 bases. The germline gives CDR1 SNHLY, CDR2 FYNNEI. The CDR3 covers 16 residues. The CDR3, as DNA: TGTGCCAGCACCCCGGGTTCGGACAGAGAAGCCTACGAGCAGTACTTC. Translating gives CASTPGSDREAYEQYF. Combining the CDR3 with reference TRBV2 and TRBJ2-7 gives the whole variable domain EPEVTQTPSHQVTQMGQEVILRCVPISNHLYFYWYRQILGQKVEFLVSFYNNEISEKSEIFDDQFSVERPDGSNFTLKIRSTKLEDSAMYFCASTPGSDREAYEQYFGPGTRLTVT.

This clonotype was found many times. The rearrangement links TRBV9 to TRBJ1-3; D is uncertain. V gave up 0 bases and J gave up 3 bases, with 13 bases separating them. The CDR3 sequence is 16 residues long. CDR1 and CDR2 (germline): SGDLS, YYNGEE. CDR3 DNA: TGTGCCAGCAGCGTAGGGGCAGCTGAGAATGGAAACACCATATATTTT. Translating it yields CASSVGAAENGNTIYF.